This T cell receptor (beta chain) was captured in a study of blood T cell repertoires in COVID-19. Study as a whole: From the United States, Italy and Spain came samples of acute and convalescent COVID-19.

This clone was counted a few times. Original processing notes: Quantification of nucleated cells was approximated via reference gene primer amplification. The method was immunoSEQ multiplex PCR; TCRdb's version includes in-frame clones alone and lacks a portion of them. The V and J calls and clone size are taken from that table; D and trimming were inferred from the DNA. The sample has approximately 220,000 clones, around 80% seen once. CDR3 length: 16 amino acids. Germline CDR1 and CDR2: LNHNV and YYDKDF (reference sequence). V was shortened by 1 base and J by 0 bases, with 10 bases between the two germline ends.

The rearrangement uses TRBV15 and TRBJ2-1, with D unclear. Sequenced input: peripheral blood. The receptor was isolated from a middle-aged man with acute or convalescent COVID-19. In DNA form, the CDR3 reads TGTGCCACCAGCAGAGGAGGAATGAGCTCCTACAATGAGCAGTTCTTC. Translated: CATSRGGMSSYNEQFF.